The subject of this entry is one TCR beta chain. Antigen unknown. Treatment defined: oral pan-JAK inhibitor, 5-10 mg twice daily. Individuals with alopecia areata gave both lesional scalp punch biopsies and peripheral blood for collection. This sample is drawn from a study of CD8+ T cells in alopecia areata. Overall study results and limits: Sequences from scalp samples also cover resident alphabeta T cells of normal skin.

CDR3 length: 13 amino acids. The ends were cut back, 2 bases at V and 4 bases at J, with 9 bases in the middle. Looked up from germline, CDR1 is GTSNPN and CDR2 is SVGIG (reference sequence). After isolation, RNA underwent reverse transcription to generate cDNA as the sequencing template. Some clones are missing from TCRdb's copy, which holds only in-frame ones; the method was immunoSEQ multiplex PCR. The data show 90,000 to 100,000 clones, with about 64% seen just once and 15% to 19% held by the top ten. The sequence derives from a human donor with alopecia areata. The rearrangement joins TRBV30 to TRBJ1-5; D unresolved. This material consisted of CD8+ T cells sorted from blood, taken at week 4, from a patient treated with tofacitinib. The CDR3 loop reads CAWSYAGNQPQHF. CDR3 DNA sequence: TGTGCCTGGAGTTACGCGGGTAATCAGCCCCAGCATTTT.